The 2 T cell receptor beta chains in this list originate from one sample, sequenced in a study of blood T cell repertoires in COVID-19. Method: immunoSEQ multiplex PCR; TCRdb's copy keeps in-frame clones and lacks some. Among hundreds of thousands of clones listed, about 91% were seen once. Sequencing was carried out using PBMCs or T cells enriched from blood (not recorded which). These receptor sequences come from a woman aged 40 to 55 with acute COVID-19.

The genes are TRBV4-1 and TRBJ1-2; a possible D gene is TRBD1 (6 bases). V was pared by 1 base and J by 3 bases, with 18 bases between. CDR3 size: 17 residues. Germline values: CDR1 MGHRA, CDR2 YSYEKL. In DNA, the CDR3 is TGCGCCAGCAGCCAAGTCCCACAGTGGACAGAGGACTATGGCTACACCTTC. It yields the protein CASSQVPQWTEDYGYTF.

The chain joins TRBV4-1 to TRBJ2-5, with D possibly matching TRBD2 (5 bases). Between the trimmed V and J ends, which lost 2 bases and 3 bases, there was a span of 10 bases. This CDR3 has 14 residues. The germline gives CDR1 MGHRA, CDR2 YSYEKL. The CDR3 DNA sequence: TGCGCCAGCAGCCAAAATCTAGCTAAAGAGACCCAGTACTTC. This sequence encodes CASSQNLAKETQYF.